The next 2 T cell receptor beta chains were all read from a single sample in a study of technical replicates of blood from a handful of donors. Sequencing used immunoSEQ multiplex PCR; TCRdb keeps in-frame clones, though not all of them. This sample carries about 14,000 clones, 84% of them seen once, and the ten largest clones take roughly 10%. Input material: PBMCs. These receptor sequences come from a human donor in good health.

This clone was counted a few times. V gene TRBV5-1 combines with J gene TRBJ2-2; TRBD2 agrees at 7 bases. V shed 3 bases and J 1 base; nucleotides not matched to a gene: 3. Germline V gene data show CDR1 as SGHRS and CDR2 as YFSETQ. There are 15 residues in the CDR3. The CDR3 sequence is CASSSASGNTGELFF. The CDR3 DNA reads TGCGCCAGCAGCTCGGCTAGCGGGAACACCGGGGAGCTGTTTTTT.

V usage is TRBV27 and J usage is TRBJ2-7, with D possibly TRBD1 on 5 matching bases. V gave up 5 bases and J gave up 2 bases, with 7 bases separating them. From germline, CDR1 is MNHEY and CDR2 SMNVEV (reference sequence). The CDR3 is made up of 12 amino acids. Written as DNA, the CDR3 is TGTGCCAGCAGTGACAGAGCCTACGAGCAGTACTTC. Translating gives CASSDRAYEQYF.